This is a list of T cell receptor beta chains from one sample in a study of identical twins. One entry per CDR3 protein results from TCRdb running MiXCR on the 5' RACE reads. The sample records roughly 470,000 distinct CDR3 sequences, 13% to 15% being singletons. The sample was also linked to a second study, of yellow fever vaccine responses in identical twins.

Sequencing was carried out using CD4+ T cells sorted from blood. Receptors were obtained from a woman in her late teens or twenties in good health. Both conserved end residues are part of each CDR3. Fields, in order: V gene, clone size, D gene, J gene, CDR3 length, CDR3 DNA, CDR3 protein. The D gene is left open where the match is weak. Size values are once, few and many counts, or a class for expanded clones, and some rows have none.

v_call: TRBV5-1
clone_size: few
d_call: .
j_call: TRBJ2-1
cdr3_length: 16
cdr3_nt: TGCGCCAGCAGCTTGGTAGGGTTCTCCGGGTACAATGAGCAGTTCTTC
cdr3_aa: CASSLVGFSGYNEQFF

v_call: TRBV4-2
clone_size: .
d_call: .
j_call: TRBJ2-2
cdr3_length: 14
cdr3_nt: TGTGCCAGCAGCCGGGACTCCACGACCGGGGAGCTTTTTTTT
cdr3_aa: CASSRDSTTGELFF

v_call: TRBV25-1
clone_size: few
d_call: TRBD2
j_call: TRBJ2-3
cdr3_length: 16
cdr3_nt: TGTGCCAGCAGTGAATTCAGACTAGCGGAGCAAGATACGCAGTATTTT
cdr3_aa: CASSEFRLAEQDTQYF

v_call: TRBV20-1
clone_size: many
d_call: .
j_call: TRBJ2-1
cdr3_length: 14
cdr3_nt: TGCAGTGCTAGTTCAGGGTTTACCTACAATGAGCAGTTCTTC
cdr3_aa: CSASSGFTYNEQFF

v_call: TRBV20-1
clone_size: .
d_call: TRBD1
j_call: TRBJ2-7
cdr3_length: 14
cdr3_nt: TGCAGTGCTCGCCCGGACAGGGGCAAACCTATCCCCCACTTC
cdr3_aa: CSARPDRGKPIPHF

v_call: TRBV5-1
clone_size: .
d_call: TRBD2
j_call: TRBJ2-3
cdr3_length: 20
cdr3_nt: TGCGCCAGCAGCAGGGGACTAGCGGGAGGGCCCCGGTCTCGAACAGATACGCAGTATTTT
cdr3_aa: CASSRGLAGGPRSRTDTQYF

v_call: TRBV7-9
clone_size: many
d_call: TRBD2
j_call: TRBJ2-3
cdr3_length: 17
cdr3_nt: TGTGCCAGCAGCTCCCGCCGGGTAGCGGGGGGTACAGATACGCAGTATTTT
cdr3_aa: CASSSRRVAGGTDTQYF

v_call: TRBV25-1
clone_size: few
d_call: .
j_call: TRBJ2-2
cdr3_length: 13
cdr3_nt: TGTGCCAGCAGGGACAAAAACACCGGGGAGCTGTTTTTT
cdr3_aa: CASRDKNTGELFF

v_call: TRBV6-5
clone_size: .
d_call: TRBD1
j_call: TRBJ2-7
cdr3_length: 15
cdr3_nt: TGTGCCAGCAGTTACGGGGACAGGGGGCACTACGAGCAGTACTTC
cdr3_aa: CASSYGDRGHYEQYF

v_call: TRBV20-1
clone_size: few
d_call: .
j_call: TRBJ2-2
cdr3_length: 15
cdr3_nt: TGCAGTGCTAGGGGGCTGAATGGGCAAACCGGGGAGCTGTTTTTT
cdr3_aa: CSARGLNGQTGELFF

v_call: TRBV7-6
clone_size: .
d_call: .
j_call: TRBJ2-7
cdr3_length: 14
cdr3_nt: TGTGCCAGCAGCCTCAATGGGCTCCTTTACGAGCAGTACTTC
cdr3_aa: CASSLNGLLYEQYF

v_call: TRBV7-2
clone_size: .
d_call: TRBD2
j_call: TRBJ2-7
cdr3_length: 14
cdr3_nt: TGTGCCAGCAGCTTACCGGGGGGGGTCTACGAGCAGTACTTC
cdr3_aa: CASSLPGGVYEQYF

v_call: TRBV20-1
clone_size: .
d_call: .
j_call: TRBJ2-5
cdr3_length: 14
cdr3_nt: TGCAGTGCTCATGGTGGGGCTAAGGGGGAGACCCAGTACTTC
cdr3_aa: CSAHGGAKGETQYF

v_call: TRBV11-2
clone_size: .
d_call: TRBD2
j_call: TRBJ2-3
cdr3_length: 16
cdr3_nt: TGTGCCAGCAGCCCTAGGGCGGGGGGAATCACAGATACGCAGTATTTT
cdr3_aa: CASSPRAGGITDTQYF

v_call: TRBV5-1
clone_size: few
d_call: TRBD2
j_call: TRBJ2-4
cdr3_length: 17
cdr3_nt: TGCGCCAGCAGCCAGCTAGGGGGACTAGGAACCAAAAACATTCAGTACTTC
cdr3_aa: CASSQLGGLGTKNIQYF

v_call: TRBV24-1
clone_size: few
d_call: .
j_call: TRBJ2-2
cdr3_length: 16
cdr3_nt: TGTGCCACCAGTGATTCGTCCAGGTTTTTCACCGGGGAGCTGTTTTTT
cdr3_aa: CATSDSSRFFTGELFF

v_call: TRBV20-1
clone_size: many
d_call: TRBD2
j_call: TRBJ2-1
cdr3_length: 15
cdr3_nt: TGCAGTGCTAGTGGTTCTAGCGGGAGAATCAATGAGCAGTTCTTC
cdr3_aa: CSASGSSGRINEQFF

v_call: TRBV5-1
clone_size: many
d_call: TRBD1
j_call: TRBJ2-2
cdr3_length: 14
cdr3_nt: TGCGCCAGCAGCCCACGGACAGGGGACGGGGAGCTGTTTTTT
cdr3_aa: CASSPRTGDGELFF

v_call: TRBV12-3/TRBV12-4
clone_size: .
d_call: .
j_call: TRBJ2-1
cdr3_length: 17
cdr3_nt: TGTGCCAGCAGACGTACAGGGGGGGGCTCTACTTACAATGAGCAGTTCTTC
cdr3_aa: CASRRTGGGSTYNEQFF

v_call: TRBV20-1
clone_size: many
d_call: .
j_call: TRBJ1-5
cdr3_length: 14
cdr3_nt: TGCAGTGCCATTGCCAGGGGAGGAGGACAGCCCCAGCATTTT
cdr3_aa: CSAIARGGGQPQHF

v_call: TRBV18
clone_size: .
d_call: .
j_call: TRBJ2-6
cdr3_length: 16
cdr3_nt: TGTGCCAGCCTGAGGGGGGGCAGCTCTGGGGCCAACGTCCTGACTTTC
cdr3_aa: CASLRGGSSGANVLTF

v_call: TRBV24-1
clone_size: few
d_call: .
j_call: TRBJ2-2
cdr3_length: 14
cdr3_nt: TGTGCCACCCTAGGCGACCAGCACACCGGGGAGCTGTTTTTT
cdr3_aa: CATLGDQHTGELFF

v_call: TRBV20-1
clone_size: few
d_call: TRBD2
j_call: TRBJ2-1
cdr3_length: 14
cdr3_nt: TGCAGTGCAAGAATAGCGGGCAATAACAATGAGCAGTTCTTC
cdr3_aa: CSARIAGNNNEQFF

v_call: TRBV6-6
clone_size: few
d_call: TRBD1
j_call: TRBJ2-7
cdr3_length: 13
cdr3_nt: TGTGCCAGTACCCGGACAGGAATCGACGAGCAGTACTTC
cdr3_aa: CASTRTGIDEQYF

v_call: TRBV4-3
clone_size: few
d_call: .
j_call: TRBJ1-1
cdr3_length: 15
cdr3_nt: TGCGCCAGCAGGCGAGGCGGGAATACCAACACTGAAGCTTTCTTT
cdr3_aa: CASRRGGNTNTEAFF

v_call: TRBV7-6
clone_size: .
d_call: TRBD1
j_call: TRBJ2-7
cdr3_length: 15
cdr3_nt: TGTGCCAGCAGCATGACAGGGACAGGGAGCTACGAGCAGTACTTC
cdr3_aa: CASSMTGTGSYEQYF

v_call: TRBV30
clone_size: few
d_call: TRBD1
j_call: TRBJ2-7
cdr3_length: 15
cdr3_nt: TGTGCCTGGAGACGACAGGGTTGGGGTTCCTACGAGCAGTACTTC
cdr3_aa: CAWRRQGWGSYEQYF

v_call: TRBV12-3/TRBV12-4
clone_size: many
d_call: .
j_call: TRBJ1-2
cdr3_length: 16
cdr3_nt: TGTGCCAGCAGCCAAGGAGCAGGCTTCGTTAACTATGGCTACACCTTC
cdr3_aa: CASSQGAGFVNYGYTF

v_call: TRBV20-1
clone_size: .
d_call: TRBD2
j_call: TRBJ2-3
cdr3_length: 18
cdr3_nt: TGCAGTGCTCCGGGGACTAGCGGGAGCGAAGGTTTTCGAGATACGCAGTATTTT
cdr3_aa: CSAPGTSGSEGFRDTQYF

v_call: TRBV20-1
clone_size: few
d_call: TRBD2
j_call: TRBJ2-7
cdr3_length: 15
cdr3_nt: TGCAGTGCTAGAGAGACTAGCGGGAGTCTCTACGAGCAGTACTTC
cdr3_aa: CSARETSGSLYEQYF

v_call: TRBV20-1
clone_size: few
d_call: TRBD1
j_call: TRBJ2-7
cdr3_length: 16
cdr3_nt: TGCAGTGCTAGATCAACAACCGGGACAGCTTCCTACGAGCAGTACTTC
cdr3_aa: CSARSTTGTASYEQYF

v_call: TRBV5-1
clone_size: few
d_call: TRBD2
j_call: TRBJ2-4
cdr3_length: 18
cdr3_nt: TGCGCCAGCAGCTTGGTCCCTAGCGGGGGGCGTACCAAAAACATTCAGTACTTC
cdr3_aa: CASSLVPSGGRTKNIQYF

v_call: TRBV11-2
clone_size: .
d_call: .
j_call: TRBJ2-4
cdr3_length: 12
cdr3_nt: TGTGCCAGCACGAGAGGGGAGAACATTCAGTACTTC
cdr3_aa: CASTRGENIQYF

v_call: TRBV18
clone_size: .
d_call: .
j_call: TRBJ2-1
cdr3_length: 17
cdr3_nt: TGTGCCAGCTCACCGATCCACGGACAGAGCTCCTACAATGAGCAGTTCTTC
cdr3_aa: CASSPIHGQSSYNEQFF

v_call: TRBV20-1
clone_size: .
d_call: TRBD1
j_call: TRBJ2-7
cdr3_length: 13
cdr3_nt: TGCAGTGCTAGCTCGGACAGGGGGGCCGAGCAGTACTTC
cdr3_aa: CSASSDRGAEQYF

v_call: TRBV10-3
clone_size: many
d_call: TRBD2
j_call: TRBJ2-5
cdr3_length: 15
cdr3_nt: TGTGCCATCAGTGATTGGACTAGCGGGGGAGAGACCCAGTACTTC
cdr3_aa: CAISDWTSGGETQYF

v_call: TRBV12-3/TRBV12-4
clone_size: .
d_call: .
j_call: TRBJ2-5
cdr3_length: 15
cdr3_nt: TGTGCCAGCAGTTTAGGGGGGCAACCCGATGAGACCCAGTACTTC
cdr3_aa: CASSLGGQPDETQYF

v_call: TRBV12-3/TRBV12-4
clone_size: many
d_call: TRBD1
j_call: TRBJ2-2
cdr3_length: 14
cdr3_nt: TGTGCCAGCTCGGGACAGGGGGTTATCGGGGAGCTGTTTTTT
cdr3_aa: CASSGQGVIGELFF

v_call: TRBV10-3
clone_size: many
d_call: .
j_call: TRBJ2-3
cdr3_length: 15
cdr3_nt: TGTGCCATCAGCGACACAATCGGGCACACAGATACGCAGTATTTT
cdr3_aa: CAISDTIGHTDTQYF

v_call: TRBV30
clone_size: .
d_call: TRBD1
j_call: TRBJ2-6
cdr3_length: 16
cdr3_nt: TGTGCCTGGACCCGGACAGGGCCCTCTGGGGCCAACGTCCTGACTTTC
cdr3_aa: CAWTRTGPSGANVLTF

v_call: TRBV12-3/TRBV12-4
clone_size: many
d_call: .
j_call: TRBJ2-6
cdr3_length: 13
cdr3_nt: TGTGCCAGCAGCTTAGCTGGGGCCAACGTCCTGACTTTC
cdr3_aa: CASSLAGANVLTF

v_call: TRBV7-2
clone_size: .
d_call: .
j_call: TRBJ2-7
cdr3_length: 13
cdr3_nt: TGTGCCAGCAGCCCGAACCCTGACCACGAGCAGTACTTC
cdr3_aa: CASSPNPDHEQYF

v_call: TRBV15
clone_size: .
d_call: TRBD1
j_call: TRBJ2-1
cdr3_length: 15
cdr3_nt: TGTGCCACCAGCTGGGGACAGGGTAAAGACAATGAGCAGTTCTTC
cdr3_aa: CATSWGQGKDNEQFF

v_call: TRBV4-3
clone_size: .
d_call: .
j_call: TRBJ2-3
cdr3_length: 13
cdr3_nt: TGCGCCAGCAGCCAAACTTATAGGAATTCGCAGTATTTT
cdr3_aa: CASSQTYRNSQYF

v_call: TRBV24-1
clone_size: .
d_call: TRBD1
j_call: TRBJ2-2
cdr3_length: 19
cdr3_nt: TGTGCCACCAGTGGACTTGGGACAGGGTCTTCCTTGGGTGCCGGGGAGCTGTTTTTT
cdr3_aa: CATSGLGTGSSLGAGELFF

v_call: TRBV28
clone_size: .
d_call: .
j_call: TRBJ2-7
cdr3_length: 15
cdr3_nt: TGTGCCAGCAGCTTACCGGGGTCCCTCTCCTACGAGCAGTACTTC
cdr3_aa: CASSLPGSLSYEQYF

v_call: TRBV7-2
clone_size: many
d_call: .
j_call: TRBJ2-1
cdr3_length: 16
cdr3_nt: TGTGCCAGCAGCCCTAGTCGGGCAGAAACTTACAATGAGCAGTTCTTC
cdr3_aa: CASSPSRAETYNEQFF

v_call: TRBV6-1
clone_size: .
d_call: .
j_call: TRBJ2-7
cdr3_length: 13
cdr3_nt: TGTGCCAGCAGCCCCATGGGGCGAAACGAGCAGTACTTC
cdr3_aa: CASSPMGRNEQYF

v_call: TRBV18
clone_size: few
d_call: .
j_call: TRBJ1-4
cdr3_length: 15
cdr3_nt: TGTGCCAGCTCACCGACGGGAGGGGATAATGAAAAACTGTTTTTT
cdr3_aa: CASSPTGGDNEKLFF

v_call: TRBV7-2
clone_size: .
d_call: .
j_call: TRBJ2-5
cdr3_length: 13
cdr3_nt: TGTGCCAGCAGCTTAGAATGGACGGCCCCTCGGAAATTC
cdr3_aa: CASSLEWTAPRKF

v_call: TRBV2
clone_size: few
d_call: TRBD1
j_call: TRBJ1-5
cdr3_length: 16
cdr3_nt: TGTGCCAGCAGTGAGGGTGGGACAGGAGGCAATCAGCCCCAGCATTTT
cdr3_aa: CASSEGGTGGNQPQHF

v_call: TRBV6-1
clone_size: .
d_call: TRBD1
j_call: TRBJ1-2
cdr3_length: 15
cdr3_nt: TGTGCCAGCAGCCGAAAACGACAGGGGGTGGATGGCTACACCTTC
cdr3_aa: CASSRKRQGVDGYTF

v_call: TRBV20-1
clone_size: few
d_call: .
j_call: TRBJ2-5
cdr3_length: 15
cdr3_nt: TGCAGTGCCACCCCAATCGGCTCAGGGCAAGAGACCCAGTACTTC
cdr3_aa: CSATPIGSGQETQYF

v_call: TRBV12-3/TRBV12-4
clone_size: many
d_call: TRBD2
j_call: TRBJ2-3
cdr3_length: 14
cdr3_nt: TGTGCCAGCCGTAAAGCGGGAGGTACAGATACGCAGTATTTT
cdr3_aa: CASRKAGGTDTQYF

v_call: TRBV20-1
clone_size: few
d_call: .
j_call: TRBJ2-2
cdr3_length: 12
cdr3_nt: TGCAGTGGGAAAGGGCGTCCGGGGGAGCTGTTTTTT
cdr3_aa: CSGKGRPGELFF